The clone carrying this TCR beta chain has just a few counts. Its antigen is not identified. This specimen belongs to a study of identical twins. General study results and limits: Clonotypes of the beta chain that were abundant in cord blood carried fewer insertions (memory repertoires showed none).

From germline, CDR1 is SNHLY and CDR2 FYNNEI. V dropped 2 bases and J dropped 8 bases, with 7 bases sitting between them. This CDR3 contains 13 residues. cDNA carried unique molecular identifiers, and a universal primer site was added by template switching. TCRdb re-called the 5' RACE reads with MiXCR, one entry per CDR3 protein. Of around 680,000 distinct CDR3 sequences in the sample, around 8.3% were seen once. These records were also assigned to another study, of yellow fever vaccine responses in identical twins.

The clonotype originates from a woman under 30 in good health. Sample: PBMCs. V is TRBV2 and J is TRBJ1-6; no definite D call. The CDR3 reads CASSEKRDSPLHF. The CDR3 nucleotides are TGTGCCAGCAGTGAAAAAAGGGATTCACCCCTCCACTTT.